This TCR beta chain emerged from a study of OX40 agonist ivuxolimab in advanced cancers. For this clone: Its antigen is as yet unknown.

Study observations and caveats: On average, CD8+ T cells showed a greater number of expanded clones than CD4+.

This CDR3 is built from 11 residues. V was pared by 5 bases and J by 9 bases, with 10 bases between. Germline V gene sequence: CDR1 MNHGY, CDR2 SAAAGT. Sequencing was performed with immunoSEQ multiplex PCR; in TCRdb, only in-frame clones are kept and a portion is missing. The profile shows tens of thousands of clones, about 90% of them singletons. The sequencing used CD4+ or CD8+ T cells sorted from blood, collected in a trial of the OX40 agonist ivuxolimab. The chain employs TRBV6-8 and TRBJ1-2, with D possibly matching TRBD1 (5 bases). The origin of this receptor is an adult with an advanced solid tumor such as melanoma, head and neck, liver or kidney cancer. The CDR3 sequence is CASSIGASYTF. The CDR3, as DNA: TGTGCCAGCAGTATTGGGGCTAGCTACACCTTC.